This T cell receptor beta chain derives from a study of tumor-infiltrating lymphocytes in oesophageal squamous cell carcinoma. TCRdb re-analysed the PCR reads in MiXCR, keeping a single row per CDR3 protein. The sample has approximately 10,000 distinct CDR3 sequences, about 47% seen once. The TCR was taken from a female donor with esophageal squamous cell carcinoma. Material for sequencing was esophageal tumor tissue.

This chain's CDR3 is CASSRQTNQETQYF. The CDR3 DNA reads TGTGCCAGCAGCCGTCAGACAAACCAAGAGACCCAGTACTTC. This rearrangement joins TRBV7-2 to TRBJ2-4; D remains ambiguous. The J call may be mistaken, given a closer DNA end match to TRBJ2-5. The germline V gene has CDR1 SGHTA and CDR2 FQGNSA. The CDR3 is 14 residues long.